The clone carrying this TCR beta chain turned up a few times. The data are from a study of blood T cell repertoires in COVID-19. Overall study context: Some COVID-19 samples were acute and others convalescent; all came from the United States, Italy and Spain. T cells, B-cell-depleted T cells, or PBMCs provided the cDNA or gDNA that served as material.

Authors' data handling: Using reference gene primer amplification, nucleated cell counts were estimated. Repertoires were generated with immunoSEQ multiplex PCR, while TCRdb's copy carries only in-frame clones and drops some. V, J and clone size derive from that table, while D and trimming were established from the DNA sequence. The table has roughly 110,000 clones, 80% to 85% seen once. Germline V gene data show CDR1 as SNHLY and CDR2 as FYNNEI. This CDR3 contains 11 residues. V lost 7 bases, J lost 6 bases, and 10 bases lay in between. V usage is TRBV2 and J usage is TRBJ2-7, with a tentative D call TRBD1 (5 bases). This TCR was sampled from a man between 70 and 80 years old with acute or convalescent COVID-19. Input material: peripheral blood. In nucleotides, the CDR3 is TGTGCCAGCACAGGGTTCCGCGAGCAGTACTTC. Its protein is CASTGFREQYF.